The entry that follows covers one TCR beta chain sequence. This specimen belongs to a study of T cell responses to AZD1222 COVID-19 vaccine. The assay was immunoSEQ multiplex PCR, and TCRdb's table has in-frame clones only and misses some. Of fewer than 150,000 clones listed, about 89% are singletons. CDR3 length equals 16 residues. The V and J ends lost 4 bases and 4 bases, in that order; junction bases with no gene match: 6. Germline V gene data show CDR1 as SGHTS and CDR2 as YDEGEE. The V call is TRBV5-8, the J call TRBJ2-7, with TRBD2 matching over 15 bases. This clonotype was obtained from an adult in good health. Sample: peripheral blood, taken on day 0 of AZD1222 vaccination. The CDR3 region has the DNA TGTGCCAGCAGCCTTCCGGGACTAGCGGGAGGTTACGAGCAGTACTTC. Its translation is CASSLPGLAGGYEQYF.